Below are 6 T cell receptor beta chains sequenced from a single sample in a study of radiation and T cells in renal cell carcinoma. The sample's time point: blood 2 weeks post-SBRT. Treatment defined: 15 Gy SBRT to primary tumor, nephrectomy 4 weeks later. The table came from immunoSEQ multiplex PCR; TCRdb's copy has only in-frame clones and leaves some out. This sample has more than 100,000 clones, with about 88% found just once. The sequences come from blood, collected from a patient whose treatment included radiotherapy and nephrectomy. The receptor set was obtained from a woman in her sixties or seventies with renal cell carcinoma.

The chain is built from TRBV19 and TRBJ1-1; TRBD1 is a possible D gene (6 bases). The CDR3 loop spans 14 amino acids. V lost 7 bases to trimming and J lost 5 bases, with 17 bases between them. Germline V CDR1 and CDR2: LNHDA, SQIVND (reference sequence). In nucleotides, the CDR3 is TGTGCCAGTATATCGTGGCAGGGGAAGACTGAAGCTTTCTTT. It yields the protein CASISWQGKTEAFF.

This clone was seen a single time. This chain uses TRBV2 with TRBJ2-1; 8 bases line up with TRBD2. From germline, CDR1 is SNHLY and CDR2 FYNNEI. J lost 3 bases, V lost 6 bases, and 7 bases had no gene match. The CDR3 length is 15 residues. The CDR3 nucleotides read TGTGCCAGCAGACGACTTAGCGGGAACTACAATGAGCAGTTCTTC. This codes for CASRRLSGNYNEQFF.

This chain joins TRBV7-9 and TRBJ1-2; no reliable D call. This CDR3 has 12 residues. From germline, CDR1 is SEHNR and CDR2 FQNEAQ (reference sequence). V shed 3 bases and J shed 13 bases, with 15 bases lying between them. The chain's CDR3 is CASSFEQSLGTF. The CDR3 DNA sequence: TGTGCCAGCAGCTTTGAACAGAGCCTCGGCACCTTC.

The CDR3 protein is CSASGGNEQFF. In nucleotides, the CDR3 is TGCAGCGCCTCGGGGGGGAATGAGCAGTTCTTC. V is TRBV29-1 and J is TRBJ2-1; TRBD2 matches at 8 bases. After removal of 7 bases from V and 7 bases from J, the junction contained 3 bases not matched to a gene. In germline, CDR1 is SQVTM, CDR2 ANQGSEA. This CDR3 has 11 amino acids.

The chain employs TRBV27 and TRBJ2-1; D not certain. V was cut by 5 bases and J by 4 bases, with 6 bases left in between. This CDR3 is 12 amino acids long. Germline V CDR1 and CDR2: MNHEY, SMNVEV (reference sequence). The CDR3 nucleotides read TGTGCCAGCAGTCCTACTTACAATGAGCAGTTCTTC. It yields the protein CASSPTYNEQFF.

The rearrangement joins TRBV10-3 to TRBJ1-5; TRBD1 aligns across 8 bases. Trimming removed 0 bases from V and 2 bases from J; junction bases left unmatched: 0. Germline lookup yields CDR1 ENHRY and CDR2 SYGVKD. The CDR3 extends over 15 amino acids. CDR3 sequence (DNA): TGTGCCATCAGTGAGTCGGGACAGGGCAATCAGCCCCAGCATTTT. Translated, it gives CAISESGQGNQPQHF.